These 24 T cell receptor beta chains were sequenced from one sample in a study of blood T cell repertoires in COVID-19. TCRdb's copy holds only in-frame clones and misses some; the assay was immunoSEQ multiplex PCR. The profile shows some 200,000 clones, around nine tenths of them singletons. Sequenced input: peripheral blood. These receptors originate from a man aged 18 to 29 with active or convalescent COVID-19.

The V call is TRBV2, the J call TRBJ2-2; TRBD2 matches at 8 bases. Germline V gives CDR1 SNHLY, CDR2 FYNNEI. The J segment lost 6 bases and the V segment lost 5 bases, leaving 8 bases of the junction unmatched. This CDR3 comprises 15 residues. The CDR3 DNA reads as TGTGCCAGCAGTCTTTGGACTAGCTCGTCCGGGGAGCTGTTTTTT. Its translation is CASSLWTSSSGELFF. The variable domain in full, completed from reference TRBV2 and TRBJ2-2, reads EPEVTQTPSHQVTQMGQEVILRCVPISNHLYFYWYRQILGQKVEFLVSFYNNEISEKSEIFDDQFSVERPDGSNFTLKIRSTKLEDSAMYFCASSLWTSSSGELFFGEGSRLTVL.

The genes are TRBV2 and TRBJ1-1; tentatively, D is TRBD1 (5 bases). Trimming stripped 10 bases from V and 0 bases from J, with 12 bases between. The CDR3 loop spans 13 amino acids. Germline-derived CDR1 and CDR2 are SNHLY and FYNNEI. CDR3 DNA: TGTGCCAACAGACAGTACCTGAACACTGAAGCTTTCTTT. Translation: CANRQYLNTEAFF. Full variable domain (remainder filled in from reference TRBV2 and TRBJ1-1): EPEVTQTPSHQVTQMGQEVILRCVPISNHLYFYWYRQILGQKVEFLVSFYNNEISEKSEIFDDQFSVERPDGSNFTLKIRSTKLEDSAMYFCANRQYLNTEAFFGQGTRLTVV.

V gene TRBV27 combines with J gene TRBJ1-1; D gene ambiguous. Germline loops: CDR1 MNHEY, CDR2 SMNVEV (reference sequence). Trimming shortened V by 0 bases and J by 6 bases, and 11 bases separated the two germline ends. This CDR3 region has 14 residues. CDR3: CASSLSPVGAEAFF. CDR3 bases: TGTGCCAGCAGTTTATCCCCCGTAGGAGCTGAAGCTTTCTTT.

This clone was counted only a few times. The rearrangement links TRBV9 to TRBJ1-1; the D is unclear. The CDR3 spans 13 residues. Trimming pared 0 bases from V and 0 bases from J, leaving 3 bases between. Germline V gives CDR1 SGDLS, CDR2 YYNGEE. CDR3 residues: CASSVALNTEAFF. As DNA, the CDR3 is TGTGCCAGCAGCGTAGCTCTGAACACTGAAGCTTTCTTT.

The rearrangement uses TRBV7-6 and TRBJ1-4; 7 bases align to TRBD1. CDR1 is SGHVS and CDR2 is FNYEAQ in the germline V gene. V lost 3 bases, J lost 4 bases, and 5 bases stayed unmatched. CDR3 length: 15 residues. The CDR3 nucleotides are TGTGCCAGCAGCTTCGGGGACAGACTTAATGAAAAACTGTTTTTT. Amino acid sequence: CASSFGDRLNEKLFF.

The chain is built from TRBV4-1 and TRBJ2-7; D call uncertain. Per germline, CDR1 MGHRA and CDR2 YSYEKL. CDR3 length: 14 residues. Trimming cost V 2 bases and J 2 bases, with 10 bases left between them. The CDR3 nucleotides are TGCGCCAGCAGCCAAACAGCCGGCCCCTACGAGCAGTACTTC. This sequence encodes CASSQTAGPYEQYF.

The CDR3 reads CASSPTTGNQPQHF. CDR3 bases: TGTGCCAGCTCACCAACCACAGGGAATCAGCCCCAGCATTTT. The J gene is TRBJ1-5, the V gene TRBV18, with D perhaps matching TRBD1 (6 bases). Per germline, CDR1 KGHSH and CDR2 LQKENI. The ends were cut back, 2 bases at V and 4 bases at J, with 9 bases in the middle. The CDR3 is 14 residues long.

The chain joins TRBV5-5 to TRBJ2-2; no firm D call. The V gene lost 2 bases and the J gene lost 3 bases, with 8 bases spanning the gap. CDR3 size: 14 residues. Germline values: CDR1 SGHKS, CDR2 YYEKEE (reference sequence). In DNA, the CDR3 is TGTGCCAGCAGCTTAAGCAGGTACACCGGGGAGCTGTTTTTT. It encodes CASSLSRYTGELFF.

V usage is TRBV7-2 and J usage is TRBJ1-2, with D unresolved. This CDR3 has 11 residues. The germline V gene has CDR1 SGHTA and CDR2 FQGNSA. Trimming shortened V by 5 bases and J by 8 bases, and 9 bases separated the two germline ends. The CDR3 is CASSPDFGYTF. The CDR3 nucleotides are TGTGCCAGCAGCCCTGACTTCGGCTACACCTTC.

The chain is built from TRBV25-1 and TRBJ2-3, with TRBD2 identical over 9 bases. CDR1 MGHDK and CDR2 SYGVNS come from the germline V gene. The V gene end was trimmed by 1 base and the J gene end by 1 base; junction bases not matched to a gene: 6. The CDR3 loop spans 17 amino acids. Here the CDR3 DNA reads TGTGCCAGCAGTGAATCAGTCGTAGCGGGAGGCACAGATACGCAGTATTTT. Its protein is CASSESVVAGGTDTQYF.

The genes are TRBV6-4 and TRBJ2-5; a weak D match, TRBD2 (6 bases). Germline CDR1 is MRHNA and CDR2 is SNTAGT. The CDR3 has 13 residues. Trimming shortened V by 3 bases and J by 9 bases, and 14 bases separated the two germline ends. In nucleotides, the CDR3 is TGTGCCAGCAGTGAAAGCTGGGACTCCTCCCAGTACTTC. Translating it yields CASSESWDSSQYF.

The J gene is TRBJ1-6, the V gene TRBV5-5; weak D call: TRBD1 (5 bases). V was clipped by 2 bases and J by 6 bases, with 12 bases between them. Looked up from germline, CDR1 is SGHKS and CDR2 is YYEKEE (reference sequence). The CDR3 totals 15 residues. As DNA, the CDR3 is TGTGCCAGCAGCTTCGGGGGTTGGGGTAATTCACCCCTCCACTTT. Protein product: CASSFGGWGNSPLHF.

The V call is TRBV9, the J call TRBJ1-4; TRBD1 aligns across 7 bases. Trimming removed 3 bases from V and 9 bases from J; junction bases left unmatched: 11. This CDR3 is 15 amino acids long. The germline V gene has CDR1 SGDLS and CDR2 YYNGEE. The CDR3 sequence is CASSEQGGDFQKLFF. CDR3 bases: TGTGCCAGCAGCGAGCAGGGGGGCGATTTTCAAAAACTGTTTTTT.

The V and J genes are TRBV18 and TRBJ1-1; D gene ambiguous. V was clipped by 5 bases and J by 0 bases, with 10 bases between them. The CDR3 is 14 residues long. Germline-derived CDR1 and CDR2 are KGHSH and LQKENI. CDR3 residues: CASSSTLMNTEAFF. The CDR3 DNA follows: TGTGCCAGCTCAAGCACCCTCATGAACACTGAAGCTTTCTTT.

The V call is TRBV7-2, the J call TRBJ1-5; D may be TRBD1 (5 bases). This CDR3 spans 18 amino acids. Germline-derived CDR1 and CDR2 are SGHTA and FQGNSA. V shed 3 bases and J shed 5 bases, with 23 bases lying between them. CDR3 nucleotide sequence: TGTGCCAGCAGCTTCCTGGGTCCCTTACGGGGGGTTTATCAGCCCCAGCATTTT. Its protein is CASSFLGPLRGVYQPQHF.

This sequence joins TRBV13 and TRBJ2-1; perhaps TRBD1 as D (6 bases). With 8 bases removed from V and 10 bases from J, the gap between germline ends came to 15 bases. The CDR3 is 12 amino acids. Germline assignment: CDR1 PRHDT and CDR2 FYEKMQ (reference sequence). CDR3 nucleotides: TGTGCCAGCGGTCAACAGGGCCACGAGCAGTTCTTC. Protein: CASGQQGHEQFF. Full variable domain (missing parts from reference TRBV13 and TRBJ2-1): AAGVIQSPRHLIKEKRETATLKCYPIPRHDTVYWYQQGPGQDPQFLISFYEKMQSDKGSIPDRFSAQQFSDYHSELNMSSLELGDSALYFCASGQQGHEQFFGPGTRLTVL.

The chain has TRBV19 and TRBJ2-1, with D tentatively TRBD2 (6 bases). This CDR3 is 16 amino acids long. Germline CDR1 LNHDA, CDR2 SQIVND (reference sequence). Trimming shortened V by 5 bases and J by 0 bases, and 14 bases separated the two germline ends. The DNA of the CDR3 is TGTGCCAGTAGTTTTTTCCGGGGGAGCTCCTACAATGAGCAGTTCTTC. This codes for CASSFFRGSSYNEQFF.

The J gene is TRBJ2-4, the V gene TRBV23-1; D unclear. TRBV23-1 is an ORF, with its function uncertain. The CDR3 totals 9 residues. V was clipped by 4 bases and J by 16 bases, with 8 bases between them. In DNA form, the CDR3 reads TGCGCCAGCAGTCCCCAGGAATACTTC. This encodes CASSPQEYF.

This clone was counted a single time. The rearrangement joins TRBV16 to TRBJ2-3, with D uncertain. V was shortened by 2 bases and J by 9 bases, with 15 bases between the two germline ends. Germline V gene lookup returns CDR1 KGHSY and CDR2 FQNENV. This CDR3 comprises 14 residues. DNA for the CDR3: TGTGCCAGCAGCCAACCTCGCCCGAAAGCAACGCAGTATTTT. It yields the protein CASSQPRPKATQYF.

This clone was seen a few times. CDR3 residues: CASSPSIFGLGQGIPSSGNTIYF. In DNA form, the CDR3 reads TGTGCCAGCTCACCATCCATCTTTGGATTGGGACAGGGCATACCTAGCTCTGGAAACACCATATATTTT. This chain connects TRBV18 to TRBJ1-3; 9 bases fit TRBD1. Looked up from germline, CDR1 is KGHSH and CDR2 is LQKENI. Trimming at V came to 2 bases and at J to 0 bases, leaving 23 bases not matched to a gene. The CDR3 sequence is 23 residues long.

In the case of this clone: Mismatch with germline at one junction end may stem from a read error. The V call is TRBV7-7, the J call TRBJ2-5, with TRBD1 as a possible D gene (5 bases). The CDR3 is made up of 15 amino acids. Germline assignment: CDR1 SSHAT and CDR2 FNYEAQ (reference sequence). The CDR3 loop is CASSQAPGSTETQYF. The CDR3 DNA reads as TGTGCTAGCAGCCAAGCCCCAGGGTCCACAGAGACCCAGTACTTC.

The chain is built from TRBV24-1 and TRBJ2-1, with D possibly being TRBD1 (5 bases). V gave up 5 bases and J gave up 2 bases, with 9 bases separating them. CDR1 is KGHDR and CDR2 is SFDVKD in the germline V gene. The CDR3 runs 14 residues. CDR3: CATSVTGTYNEQFF. In DNA form, the CDR3 reads TGTGCCACCAGTGTTACAGGCACCTACAATGAGCAGTTCTTC.

A remark on this clone: Distinct nucleotide sequences in the sample also encode this CDR3. The V gene is TRBV29-1, the J gene TRBJ1-2; no definite D call. In germline, CDR1 is SQVTM, CDR2 ANQGSEA. This CDR3 comprises 14 residues. V was clipped by 4 bases and J by 0 bases, with 12 bases between them. The CDR3 nucleotides read TGCAGCGTTGGACTTCTCCGATCTAACTATGGCTACACCTTC. Protein: CSVGLLRSNYGYTF.

The V call is TRBV5-1, the J call TRBJ2-5, with 8 bases lining up with TRBD1. V lost 0 bases to trimming and J lost 3 bases; unmatched junction nucleotides: 7. Looked up from germline, CDR1 is SGHRS and CDR2 is YFSETQ. There are 16 residues in the CDR3. DNA for the CDR3: TGCGCCAGCAGCTTGGCCACAGGGGGTCTGAAAGAGACCCAGTACTTC. It specifies CASSLATGGLKETQYF.